This passage covers 9 T cell receptor beta chains from one sample sequenced in a study of T cell repertoires in cytomegalovirus infection. One entry per CDR3 protein, called by TCRdb with MiXCR from the reads. The data contain about 900,000 distinct CDR3 sequences, around 32% of them singletons. These receptors' antigens are unknown. Sample: cultured CD8+ T cells from PBMCs, taken from culture after CMV antigen stimulation. These receptors originate from a human donor in good health (CMV status not recorded). Some clones in this sample may be carry-over from other donors' samples.

The rearrangement uses TRBV6-5 and TRBJ1-6; D may be TRBD1 (5 bases). The CDR3 is made up of 14 amino acids. V lost 3 bases and J 7 bases, leaving 10 bases between the germline ends. From germline, CDR1 is MNHEY and CDR2 SVGAGI. CDR3 nucleotides: TGTGCCAGCAGTTATGGGGGTAGAAATTCACCCCTCCACTTT. Translation gives CASSYGGRNSPLHF.

The chain employs TRBV11-3 and TRBJ2-3; unclear D gene. The CDR3 is 15 amino acids. Trimming left V 5 bases short and J 8 bases short, with 20 bases between. Germline V gene lookup returns CDR1 SGHNT and CDR2 YENEEA. CDR3 residues: CASSGDSTPKGTQYF. DNA of the CDR3: TGTGCCAGCAGCGGAGACTCCACCCCTAAGGGTACGCAGTATTTT.

The chain uses TRBV27 and TRBJ1-5, with D possibly TRBD1 on 5 matching bases. CDR1 is MNHEY and CDR2 is SMNVEV in the germline V gene (reference sequence). This CDR3 has 16 residues. V lost 5 bases and J 5 bases, leaving 19 bases between the germline ends. This chain's CDR3 is CASSTSTGEVDQPQHF. CDR3 sequence (DNA): TGTGCCAGCAGTACATCTACAGGTGAAGTAGATCAGCCCCAGCATTTT.

This clonotype came up many times. The chain recombines TRBV7-2 with TRBJ2-3; 9 nucleotides match TRBD2. Germline CDR1 reads SGHTA; CDR2 reads FQGNSA. Trimming at V came to 3 bases and at J to 2 bases, leaving 6 bases not matched to a gene. This CDR3 is 16 amino acids long. This CDR3 is CASSFSSGAPTDTQYF. The CDR3 DNA sequence: TGTGCCAGCAGCTTTTCTAGCGGGGCCCCCACAGATACGCAGTATTTT.

This clonotype has at least ten counts. This chain links TRBV11-2 with TRBJ2-1; 14 nucleotides match TRBD2. Unmatched junction bases numbered 4, after V lost 5 bases and J lost 4 bases. The CDR3 is 16 amino acids. Germline lookup yields CDR1 SGHAT and CDR2 FQNNGV. The CDR3 reads CASSRTSGGTYNEQFF. CDR3 nucleotides: TGTGCCAGCAGCCGGACTAGCGGGGGGACGTACAATGAGCAGTTCTTC.

This chain uses TRBV5-6 with TRBJ2-2; 9 nucleotides line up with TRBD2. The trim removed 4 bases at V and 6 bases at J, leaving 7 bases unmatched. The V gene's germline CDR1 is SGHDT and CDR2 YYEEEE. The CDR3 runs 15 residues. The CDR3 region is CASSPSGGYSGELFF. CDR3 in DNA: TGTGCCAGCAGCCCGAGCGGGGGGTATTCCGGGGAGCTGTTTTTT. The variable domain in full, completed from reference TRBV5-6 and TRBJ2-2, reads DAGVTQSPTHLIKTRGQQVTLRCSPKSGHDTVSWYQQALGQGPQFIFQYYEEEERQRGNFPDRFSGHQFPNYSSELNVNALLLGDSALYLCASSPSGGYSGELFFGEGSRLTVL.

A few counts support this clonotype. The chain couples TRBV10-2 to TRBJ2-1; a possible D gene is TRBD1 (6 bases). The CDR3 extends over 15 amino acids. Trimming took 8 bases from V and 8 from J, leaving 22 bases between them. Germline values: CDR1 WSHSY, CDR2 SAAADI. In DNA, the CDR3 is TGCGCCAGCGGCAGGGGCCATGGGAGAGGCCATGAGCAGTTCTTC. It is translated as CASGRGHGRGHEQFF.

The chain employs TRBV7-9 and TRBJ2-5; a possible D gene is TRBD2 (6 bases). Germline assignment: CDR1 SEHNR and CDR2 FQNEAQ (reference sequence). CDR3 length: 13 amino acids. Trimming left V 1 base short and J 10 bases short, with 13 bases between. As DNA, the CDR3 is TGTGCCAGCAGCTTAGGCGGGGTCCCCGACCAGTACTTC. The encoded protein is CASSLGGVPDQYF.

This clonotype was seen once. The chain is built from TRBV9 and TRBJ2-2; perhaps TRBD1 as D (5 bases). The CDR3 consists of 15 residues. Trimming shortened V by 4 bases and J by 1 base, and 11 bases separated the two germline ends. Germline V gene lookup returns CDR1 SGDLS and CDR2 YYNGEE. CDR3 nucleotides: TGTGCCAGCAGCCCCTCAGGGAAGAACACCGGGGAGCTGTTTTTT. This translates into CASSPSGKNTGELFF.